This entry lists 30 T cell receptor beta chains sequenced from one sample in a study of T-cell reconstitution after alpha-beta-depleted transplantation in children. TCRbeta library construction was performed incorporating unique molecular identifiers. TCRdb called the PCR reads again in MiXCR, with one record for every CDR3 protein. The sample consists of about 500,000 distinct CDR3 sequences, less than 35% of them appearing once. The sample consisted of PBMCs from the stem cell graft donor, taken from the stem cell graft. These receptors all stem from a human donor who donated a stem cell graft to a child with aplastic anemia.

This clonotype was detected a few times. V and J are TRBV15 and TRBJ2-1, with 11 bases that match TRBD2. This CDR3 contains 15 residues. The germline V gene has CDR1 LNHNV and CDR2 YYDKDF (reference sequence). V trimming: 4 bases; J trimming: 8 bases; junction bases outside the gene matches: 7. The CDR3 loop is CATSTRLAGIHEQFF. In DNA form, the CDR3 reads TGTGCCACCAGCACCAGACTAGCGGGAATCCATGAGCAGTTCTTC.

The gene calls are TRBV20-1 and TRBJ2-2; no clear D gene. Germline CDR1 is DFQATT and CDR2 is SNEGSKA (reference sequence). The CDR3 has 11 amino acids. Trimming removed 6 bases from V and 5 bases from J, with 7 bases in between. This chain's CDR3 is CSAHLTGELFF. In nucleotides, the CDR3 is TGCAGTGCCCACTTAACCGGGGAGCTGTTTTTT.

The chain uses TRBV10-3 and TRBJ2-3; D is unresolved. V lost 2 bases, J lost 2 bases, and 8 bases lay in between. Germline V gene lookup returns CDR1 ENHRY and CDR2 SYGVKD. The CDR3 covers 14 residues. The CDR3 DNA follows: TGTGCCATCAGTGAGGGCCTGCCCACAGATACGCAGTATTTT. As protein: CAISEGLPTDTQYF.

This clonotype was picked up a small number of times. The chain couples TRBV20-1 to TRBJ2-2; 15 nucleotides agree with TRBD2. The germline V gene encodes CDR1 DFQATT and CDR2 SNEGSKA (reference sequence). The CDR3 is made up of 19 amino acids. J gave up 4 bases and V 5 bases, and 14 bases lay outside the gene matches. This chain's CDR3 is CSALGLAGGTQRGTGELFF. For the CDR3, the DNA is TGCAGTGCTCTCGGACTAGCGGGAGGGACGCAAAGGGGCACCGGGGAGCTGTTTTTT.

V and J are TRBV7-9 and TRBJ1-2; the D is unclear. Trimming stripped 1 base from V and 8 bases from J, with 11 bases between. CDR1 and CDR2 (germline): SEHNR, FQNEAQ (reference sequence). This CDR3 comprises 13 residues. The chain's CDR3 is CASSLEASQGYTF. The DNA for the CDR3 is TGTGCCAGCAGCTTAGAGGCCTCTCAAGGCTACACCTTC.

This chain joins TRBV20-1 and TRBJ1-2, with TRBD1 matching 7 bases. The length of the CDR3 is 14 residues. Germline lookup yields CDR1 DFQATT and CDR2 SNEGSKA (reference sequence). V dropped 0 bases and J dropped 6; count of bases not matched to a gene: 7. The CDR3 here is CSARDHGTADGYTF. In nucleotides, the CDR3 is TGCAGTGCTAGAGACCACGGGACAGCCGATGGCTACACCTTC.

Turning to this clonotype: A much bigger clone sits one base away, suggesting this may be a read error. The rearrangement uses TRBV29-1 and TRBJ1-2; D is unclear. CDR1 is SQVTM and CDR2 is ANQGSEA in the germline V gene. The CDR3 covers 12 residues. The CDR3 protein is CSSSDYNHGYTF. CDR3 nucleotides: TGCAGCTCATCCGATTATAACCATGGCTACACCTTC.

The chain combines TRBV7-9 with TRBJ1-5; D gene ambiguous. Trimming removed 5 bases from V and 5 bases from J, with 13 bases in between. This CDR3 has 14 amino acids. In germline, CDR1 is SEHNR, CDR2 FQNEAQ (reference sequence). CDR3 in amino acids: CASSRPGPHQPQHF. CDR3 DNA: TGTGCCAGCAGCCGCCCGGGTCCCCATCAGCCCCAGCATTTT. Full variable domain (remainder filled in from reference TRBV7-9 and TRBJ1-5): DTGVSQNPRHKITKRGQNVTFRCDPISEHNRLYWYRQTLGQGPEFLTYFQNEAQLEKSRLLSDRFSAERPKGSFSTLEIQRTEQGDSAMYLCASSRPGPHQPQHFGDGTRLSIL.

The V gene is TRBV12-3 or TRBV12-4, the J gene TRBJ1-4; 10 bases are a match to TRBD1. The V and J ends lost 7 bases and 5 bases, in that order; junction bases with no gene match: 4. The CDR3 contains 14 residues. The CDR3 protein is CASILGQGNEKLFF. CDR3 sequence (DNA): TGTGCCAGCATCTTGGGACAGGGGAATGAAAAACTGTTTTTT.

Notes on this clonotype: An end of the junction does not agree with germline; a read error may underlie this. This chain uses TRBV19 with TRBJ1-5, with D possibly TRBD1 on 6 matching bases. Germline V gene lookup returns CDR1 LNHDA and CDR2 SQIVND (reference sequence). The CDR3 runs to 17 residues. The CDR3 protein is CASTSVGGAGGNQPHHF. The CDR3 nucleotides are TGTGCCAGTACCTCAGTTGGGGGGGCTGGGGGCAATCAGCCCCATCATTTT.

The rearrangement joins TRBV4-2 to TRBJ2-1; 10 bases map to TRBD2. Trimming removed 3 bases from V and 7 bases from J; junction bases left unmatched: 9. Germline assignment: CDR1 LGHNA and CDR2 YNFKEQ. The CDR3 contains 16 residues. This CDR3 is CASSHVAGGLRNEQFF. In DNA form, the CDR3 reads TGTGCCAGCAGCCACGTAGCGGGAGGATTGAGGAATGAGCAGTTCTTC.

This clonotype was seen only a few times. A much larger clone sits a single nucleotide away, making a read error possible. CDR3 region: CASSPGHSGANGLTF. The CDR3 DNA sequence: TGTGCCAGCAGTCCGGGACACTCTGGGGCCAACGGCCTGACTTTC. The chain couples TRBV6-4 to TRBJ2-6; possibly TRBD1 for D (6 bases). Germline V lookup: CDR1 MRHNA, CDR2 SNTAGT. The CDR3 extends over 15 amino acids.

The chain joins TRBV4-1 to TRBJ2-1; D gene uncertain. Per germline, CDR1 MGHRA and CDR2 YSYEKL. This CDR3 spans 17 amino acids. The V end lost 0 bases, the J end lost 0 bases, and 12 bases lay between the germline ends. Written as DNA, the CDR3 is TGCGCCAGCAGCCAAGAAATCCCTGCGAGCTCCTACAATGAGCAGTTCTTC. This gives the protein CASSQEIPASSYNEQFF.

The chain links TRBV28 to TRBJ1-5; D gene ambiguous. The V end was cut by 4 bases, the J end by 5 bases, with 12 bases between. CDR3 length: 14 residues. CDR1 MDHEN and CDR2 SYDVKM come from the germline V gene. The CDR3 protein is CASSSGSVHQPQHF. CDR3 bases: TGTGCCAGCAGTTCGGGCTCCGTACATCAGCCCCAGCATTTT.

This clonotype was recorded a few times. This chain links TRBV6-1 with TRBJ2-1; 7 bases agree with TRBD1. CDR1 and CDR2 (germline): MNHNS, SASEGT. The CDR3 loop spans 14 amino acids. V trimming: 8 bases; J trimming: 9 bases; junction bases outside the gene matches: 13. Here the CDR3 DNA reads TGTGCCAGCGGCTGGGGACAGTTCATTGGTGAGCAGTTCTTC. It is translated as CASGWGQFIGEQFF.

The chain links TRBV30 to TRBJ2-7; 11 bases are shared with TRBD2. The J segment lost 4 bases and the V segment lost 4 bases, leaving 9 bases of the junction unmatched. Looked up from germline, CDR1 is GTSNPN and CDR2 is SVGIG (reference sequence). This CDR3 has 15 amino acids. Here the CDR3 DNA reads TGTGCCTGGAACATAGGGACTAGCGGAAAATACGAGCAGTACTTC. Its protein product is CAWNIGTSGKYEQYF. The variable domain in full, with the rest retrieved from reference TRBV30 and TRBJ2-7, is SQTIHQWPATLVQPVGSPLSLECTVEGTSNPNLYWYRQAAGRGLQLLFYSVGIGQISSEVPQNLSASRPQDRQFILSSKKLLLSDSGFYLCAWNIGTSGKYEQYFGPGTRLTVT.

The CDR3 DNA follows: TGCAGCGTTGCGAGGGCGGGAGGTCCCTACGAGCAGTACTTC. Protein sequence: CSVARAGGPYEQYF. The rearrangement joins TRBV29-1 to TRBJ2-7; TRBD2 aligns across 8 bases. The germline V gene encodes CDR1 SQVTM and CDR2 ANQGSEA. V lost 4 bases and J lost 2; bases outside the gene matches: 7. The CDR3 has 14 residues.

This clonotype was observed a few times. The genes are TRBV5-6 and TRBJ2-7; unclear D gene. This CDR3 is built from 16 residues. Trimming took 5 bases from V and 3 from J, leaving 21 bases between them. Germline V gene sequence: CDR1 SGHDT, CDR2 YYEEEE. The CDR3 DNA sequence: TGTGCCAGCAGTAACCGGGCAGGCCGTCTAAGCTACGAGCAGTACTTC. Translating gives CASSNRAGRLSYEQYF.

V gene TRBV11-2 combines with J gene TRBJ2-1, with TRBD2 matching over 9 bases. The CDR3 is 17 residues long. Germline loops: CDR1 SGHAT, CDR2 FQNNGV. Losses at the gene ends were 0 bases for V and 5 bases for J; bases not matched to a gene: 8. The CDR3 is CASSLDGRASGNNEQFF. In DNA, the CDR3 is TGTGCCAGCAGCTTAGATGGTAGAGCTAGCGGGAACAATGAGCAGTTCTTC.

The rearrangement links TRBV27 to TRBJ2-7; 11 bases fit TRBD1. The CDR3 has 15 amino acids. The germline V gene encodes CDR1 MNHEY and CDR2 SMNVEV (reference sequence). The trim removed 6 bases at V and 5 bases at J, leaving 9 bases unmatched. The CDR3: CASSLVGQGANEQYF. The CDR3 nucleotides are TGTGCCAGCAGCCTAGTCGGACAGGGGGCCAACGAGCAGTACTTC.

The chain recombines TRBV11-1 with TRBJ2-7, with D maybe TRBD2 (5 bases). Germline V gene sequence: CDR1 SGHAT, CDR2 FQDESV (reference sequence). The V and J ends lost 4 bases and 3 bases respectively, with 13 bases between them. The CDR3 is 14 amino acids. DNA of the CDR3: TGTGCCAGCAGCTCGGACTGGACTTACTACGAGCAGTACTTC. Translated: CASSSDWTYYEQYF.

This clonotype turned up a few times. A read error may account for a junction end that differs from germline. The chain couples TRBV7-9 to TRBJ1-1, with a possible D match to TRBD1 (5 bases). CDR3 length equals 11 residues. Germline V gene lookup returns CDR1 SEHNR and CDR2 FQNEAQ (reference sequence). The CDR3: CASSLDPGKIF. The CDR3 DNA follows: TGTGCCAGCAGCTTAGATCCAGGGAAGATCTTT.

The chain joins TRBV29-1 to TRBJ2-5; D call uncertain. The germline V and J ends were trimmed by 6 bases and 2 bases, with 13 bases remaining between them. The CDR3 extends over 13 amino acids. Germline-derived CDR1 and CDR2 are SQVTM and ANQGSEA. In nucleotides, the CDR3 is TGCAGCGTACGACCCAGGAATCAAGAGACCCAGTACTTC. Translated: CSVRPRNQETQYF.

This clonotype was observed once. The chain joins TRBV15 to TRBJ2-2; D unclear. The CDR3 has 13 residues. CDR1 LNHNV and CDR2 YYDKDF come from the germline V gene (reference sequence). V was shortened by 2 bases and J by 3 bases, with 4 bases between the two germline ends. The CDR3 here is CATSRFDTGELFF. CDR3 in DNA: TGTGCCACCAGCAGATTCGACACCGGGGAGCTGTTTTTT.

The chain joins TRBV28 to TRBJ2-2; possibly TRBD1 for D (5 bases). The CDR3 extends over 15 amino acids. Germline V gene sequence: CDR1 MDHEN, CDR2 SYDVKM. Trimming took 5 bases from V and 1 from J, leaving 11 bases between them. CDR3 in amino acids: CASSVTGMNTGELFF. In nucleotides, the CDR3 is TGTGCCAGCAGTGTCACAGGAATGAACACCGGGGAGCTGTTTTTT.

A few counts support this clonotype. CDR3 protein: CASSQAPATPLSDNEQFF. CDR3 coding DNA: TGCGCCAGCAGCCAAGCCCCGGCTACGCCACTTTCCGACAATGAGCAGTTCTTC. The J gene is TRBJ2-1, the V gene TRBV4-3; D not certain. Trimming pared 1 base from V and 5 bases from J, leaving 21 bases between. Per the germline V gene, CDR1 is LGHNA and CDR2 is YSLEER. The CDR3 has 18 residues.

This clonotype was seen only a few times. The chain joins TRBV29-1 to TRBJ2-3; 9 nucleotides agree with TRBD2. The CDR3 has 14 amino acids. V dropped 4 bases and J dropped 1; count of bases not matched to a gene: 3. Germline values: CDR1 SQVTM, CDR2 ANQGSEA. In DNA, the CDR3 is TGCAGCGTTGGAGTAGCGGGAGGCACAGATACGCAGTATTTT. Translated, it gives CSVGVAGGTDTQYF.

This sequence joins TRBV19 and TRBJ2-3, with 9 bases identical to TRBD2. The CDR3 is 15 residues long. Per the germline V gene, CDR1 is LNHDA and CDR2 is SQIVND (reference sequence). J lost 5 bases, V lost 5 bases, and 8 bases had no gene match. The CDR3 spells CASSEVSGRGDTQYF. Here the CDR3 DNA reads TGTGCCAGTAGTGAGGTTAGCGGGAGAGGAGATACGCAGTATTTT.

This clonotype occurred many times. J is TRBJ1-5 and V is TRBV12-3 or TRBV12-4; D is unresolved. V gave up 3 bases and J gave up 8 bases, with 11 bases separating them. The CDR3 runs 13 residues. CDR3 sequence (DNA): TGTGCCAGCAGTTTGTCAGGTCGGGAGCCCCAGCATTTT. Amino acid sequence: CASSLSGREPQHF.

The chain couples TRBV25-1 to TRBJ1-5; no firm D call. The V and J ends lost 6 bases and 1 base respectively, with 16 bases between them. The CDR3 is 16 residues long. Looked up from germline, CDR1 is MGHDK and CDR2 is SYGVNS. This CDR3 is CASSGNLGGSNQPQHF. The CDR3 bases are TGTGCCAGCAGCGGTAATTTAGGAGGAAGCAATCAGCCCCAGCATTTT.